The entry that follows covers one T cell receptor beta chain sequence. The antigen remains unidentified. Only in-frame clones appear in the TCRdb table, and some are missing; sequencing was by immunoSEQ multiplex PCR. The sample contains about 1,900,000 clones, about 94% of which appear only once. This sample is part of a study of shared clonotypes between healthy human individuals. Broader study findings: Researchers sampled blood only, noting tissue repertoires likely differ.

Naive CD8 cells lacked CD45RO, underwent positive selection for CCR7 and left out terminally differentiated effector memory CD45RA+ cells. Sequencing was carried out using naive CD8+ T cells sorted from blood. The clonotype was recovered from a man aged 18 to 29 in good health.

The CDR3 DNA is TGTGCCAGCAGCCCCCAGGGACTAGCGTTCGAGCAGTACTTC. Protein product: CASSPQGLAFEQYF. This chain uses TRBV13 with TRBJ2-7; 10 bases map to TRBD2. V trimming: 5 bases; J trimming: 6 bases; junction bases outside the gene matches: 7. Germline CDR1 is PRHDT and CDR2 is FYEKMQ (reference sequence). There are 14 residues in the CDR3. The entire variable domain, with the rest obtained from reference TRBV13 and TRBJ2-7, is as follows: AAGVIQSPRHLIKEKRETATLKCYPIPRHDTVYWYQQGPGQDPQFLISFYEKMQSDKGSIPDRFSAQQFSDYHSELNMSSLELGDSALYFCASSPQGLAFEQYFGPGTRLTVT.